Sequencing of this T cell receptor beta chain was carried out in a study of cytomegalovirus exposure and HLA in healthy donors. The PCR made use of 60 Vbeta and 13 Jbeta primers. In the study's own analysis: In a later analysis, of some 80 million unique beta chains, approximately 10 million appeared in at least two donors. Data came from immunoSEQ multiplex PCR; TCRdb stores just in-frame clones and leaves some out. The DNA gave D and trimming, while V, J and clone size come from that table. Among fewer than 120,000 clones listed, roughly 80% were seen once. This clone was seen once. The antigen is undetermined. Overall study findings and caveats: It was shown in a later analysis that HLA-associated TCR beta chains were more clonally expanded than other, equally common chains. The majority of TCR sequences were rare, yet some public TCRs appeared in many donors.

The ends lost 4 bases at V and 1 base at J; junction bases unmatched: 3. Germline CDR1 is LNHNV and CDR2 is YYDKDF (reference sequence). The CDR3 consists of 15 residues. The source of this sequence is a man aged 30-40 years in good health and CMV-seropositive. Input material: PBMCs. The chain has TRBV15 and TRBJ1-5; the match to TRBD1 covers 8 bases. CDR3 DNA sequence: TGTGCCACCAGCACCGACAGGGGAAGCAATCAGCCCCAGCATTTT. Amino acid sequence: CATSTDRGSNQPQHF.